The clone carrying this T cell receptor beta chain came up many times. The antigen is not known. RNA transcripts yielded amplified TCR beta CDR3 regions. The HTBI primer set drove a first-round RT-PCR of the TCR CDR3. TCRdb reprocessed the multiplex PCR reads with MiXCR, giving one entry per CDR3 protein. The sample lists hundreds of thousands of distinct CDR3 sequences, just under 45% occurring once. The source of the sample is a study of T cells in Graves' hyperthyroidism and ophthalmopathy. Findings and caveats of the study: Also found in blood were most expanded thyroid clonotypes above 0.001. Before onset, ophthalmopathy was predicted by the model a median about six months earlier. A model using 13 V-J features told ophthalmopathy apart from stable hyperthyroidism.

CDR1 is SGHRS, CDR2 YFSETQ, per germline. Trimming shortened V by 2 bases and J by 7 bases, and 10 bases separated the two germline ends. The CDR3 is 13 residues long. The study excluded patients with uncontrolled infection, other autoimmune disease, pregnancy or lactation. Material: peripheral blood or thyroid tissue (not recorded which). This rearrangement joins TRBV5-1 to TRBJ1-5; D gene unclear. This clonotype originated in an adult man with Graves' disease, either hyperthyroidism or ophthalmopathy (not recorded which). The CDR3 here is CASSFDVGQPQHF. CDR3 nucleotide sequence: TGCGCCAGCAGCTTTGACGTGGGGCAGCCCCAGCATTTT.